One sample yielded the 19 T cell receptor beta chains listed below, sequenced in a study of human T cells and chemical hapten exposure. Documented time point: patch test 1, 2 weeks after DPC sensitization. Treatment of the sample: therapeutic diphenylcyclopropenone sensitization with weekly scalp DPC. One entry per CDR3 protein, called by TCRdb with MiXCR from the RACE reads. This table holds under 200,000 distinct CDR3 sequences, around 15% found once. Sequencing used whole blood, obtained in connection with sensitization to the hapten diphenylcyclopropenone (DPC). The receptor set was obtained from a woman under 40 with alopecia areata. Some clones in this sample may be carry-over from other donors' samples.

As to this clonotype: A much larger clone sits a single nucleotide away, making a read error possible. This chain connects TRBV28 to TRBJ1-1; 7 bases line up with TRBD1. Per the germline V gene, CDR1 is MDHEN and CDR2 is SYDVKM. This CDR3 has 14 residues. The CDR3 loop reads CASSRDSVITEVFF. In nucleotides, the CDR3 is TGTGCCAGCTCCAGGGACAGCGTTATAACTGAAGTTTTCTTT.

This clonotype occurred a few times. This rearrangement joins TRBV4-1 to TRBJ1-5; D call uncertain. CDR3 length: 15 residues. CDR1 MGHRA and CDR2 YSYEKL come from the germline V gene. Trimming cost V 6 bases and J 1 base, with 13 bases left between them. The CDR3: CASRVYRTSNQPQHF. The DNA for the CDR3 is TGCGCCAGCAGGGTTTATAGGACGAGCAATCAGCCCCAGCATTTT.

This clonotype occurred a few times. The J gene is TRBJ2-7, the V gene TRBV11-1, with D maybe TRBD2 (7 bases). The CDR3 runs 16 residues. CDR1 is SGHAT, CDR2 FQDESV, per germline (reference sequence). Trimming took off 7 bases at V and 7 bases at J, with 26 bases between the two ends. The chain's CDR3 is CASTDLKAGGQLEQYF. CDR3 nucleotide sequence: TGTGCCAGCACCGACCTAAAGGCCGGGGGGCAACTGGAGCAGTACTTC. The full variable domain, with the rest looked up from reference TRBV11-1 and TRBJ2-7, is EAEVAQSPRYKITEKSQAVAFWCDPISGHATLYWYRQILGQGPELLVQFQDESVVDDSQLPKDRFSAERLKGVDSTLKIQPAELGDSAMYLCASTDLKAGGQLEQYFGPGTRLTVT.

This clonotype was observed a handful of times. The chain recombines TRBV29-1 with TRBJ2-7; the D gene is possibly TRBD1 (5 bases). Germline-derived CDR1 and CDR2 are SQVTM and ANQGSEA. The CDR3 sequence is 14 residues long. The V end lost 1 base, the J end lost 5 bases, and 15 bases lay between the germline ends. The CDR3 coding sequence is TGCAGCGTTGAAGTGGGGTCAGGGAAAGACGAGCAGTACTTC. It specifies CSVEVGSGKDEQYF.

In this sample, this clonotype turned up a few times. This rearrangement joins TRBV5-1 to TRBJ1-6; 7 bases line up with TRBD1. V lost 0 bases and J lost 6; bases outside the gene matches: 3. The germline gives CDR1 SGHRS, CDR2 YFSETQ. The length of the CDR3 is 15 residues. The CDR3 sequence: CASSLEGQINSPLHF. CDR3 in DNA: TGCGCCAGCAGCTTGGAGGGACAGATTAATTCACCCCTCCACTTT.

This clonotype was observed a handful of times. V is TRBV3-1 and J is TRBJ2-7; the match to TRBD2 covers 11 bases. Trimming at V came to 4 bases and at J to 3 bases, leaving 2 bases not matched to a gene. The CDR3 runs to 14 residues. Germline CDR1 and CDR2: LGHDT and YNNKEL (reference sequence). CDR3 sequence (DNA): TGTGCCAGCAGCCCGGGACTAGCGGTCTACGAGCAGTACTTC. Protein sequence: CASSPGLAVYEQYF.

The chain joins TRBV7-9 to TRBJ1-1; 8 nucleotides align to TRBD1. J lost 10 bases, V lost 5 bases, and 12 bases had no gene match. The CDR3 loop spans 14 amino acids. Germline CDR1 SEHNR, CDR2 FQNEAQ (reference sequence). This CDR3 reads CASSPGTGKRGAFF. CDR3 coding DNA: TGTGCCAGCAGCCCAGGGACAGGTAAACGGGGAGCTTTCTTT.

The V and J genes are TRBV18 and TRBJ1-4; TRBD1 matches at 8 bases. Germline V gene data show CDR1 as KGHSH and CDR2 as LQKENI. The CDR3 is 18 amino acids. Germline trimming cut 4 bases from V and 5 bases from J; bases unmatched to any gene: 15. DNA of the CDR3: TGTGCCAGCTCACTTACGACAGGGGTGGAATCCTTCAATGAAAAACTGTTTTTT. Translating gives CASSLTTGVESFNEKLFF.

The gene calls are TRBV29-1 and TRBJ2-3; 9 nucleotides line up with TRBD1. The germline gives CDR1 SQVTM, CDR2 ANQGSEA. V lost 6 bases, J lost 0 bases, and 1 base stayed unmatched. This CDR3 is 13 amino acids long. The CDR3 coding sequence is TGCAGCGTCGGACAGGGGAGCACAGATACGCAGTATTTT. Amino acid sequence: CSVGQGSTDTQYF.

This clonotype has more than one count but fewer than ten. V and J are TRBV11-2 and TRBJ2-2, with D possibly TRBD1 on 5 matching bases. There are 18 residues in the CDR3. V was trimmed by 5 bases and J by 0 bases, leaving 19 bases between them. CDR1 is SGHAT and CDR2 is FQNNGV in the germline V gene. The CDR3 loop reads CASSRRRRQTTNTGELFF. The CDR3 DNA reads TGTGCCAGCAGCCGACGAAGAAGACAGACCACGAACACCGGGGAGCTGTTTTTT.

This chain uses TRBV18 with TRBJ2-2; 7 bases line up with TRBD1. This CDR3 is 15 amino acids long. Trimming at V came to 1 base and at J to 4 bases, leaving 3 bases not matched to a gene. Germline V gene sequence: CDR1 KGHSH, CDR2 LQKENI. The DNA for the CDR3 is TGTGCCAGCTCACCACGGGGACAGACCACCGGGGAGCTGTTTTTT. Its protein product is CASSPRGQTTGELFF.

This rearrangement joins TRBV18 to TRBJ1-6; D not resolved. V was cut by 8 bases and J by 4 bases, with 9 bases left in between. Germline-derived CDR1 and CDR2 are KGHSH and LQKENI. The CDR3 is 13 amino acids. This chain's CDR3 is CASQQSYNSPLHF. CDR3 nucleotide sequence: TGTGCCAGCCAACAGAGTTATAATTCACCCCTCCACTTT. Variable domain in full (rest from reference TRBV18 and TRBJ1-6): NAGVMQNPRHLVRRRGQEARLRCSPMKGHSHVYWYRQLPEEGLKFMVYLQKENIIDESGMPKERFSAEFPKEGPSILRIQQVVRGDSAAYFCASQQSYNSPLHFGNGTRLTVT.

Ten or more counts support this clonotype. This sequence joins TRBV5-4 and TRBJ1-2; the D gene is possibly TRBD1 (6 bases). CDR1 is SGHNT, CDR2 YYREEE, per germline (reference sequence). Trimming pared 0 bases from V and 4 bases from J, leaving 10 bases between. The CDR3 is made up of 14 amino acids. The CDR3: CASSLAQGTYGYTF. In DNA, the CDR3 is TGTGCCAGCAGCTTGGCCCAGGGGACCTATGGCTACACCTTC.

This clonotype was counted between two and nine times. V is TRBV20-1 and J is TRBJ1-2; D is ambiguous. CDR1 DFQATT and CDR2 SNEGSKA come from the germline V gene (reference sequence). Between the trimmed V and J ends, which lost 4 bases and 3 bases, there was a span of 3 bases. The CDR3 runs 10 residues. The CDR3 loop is CSANDYGYTF. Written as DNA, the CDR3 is TGCAGTGCTAATGACTATGGCTACACCTTC.

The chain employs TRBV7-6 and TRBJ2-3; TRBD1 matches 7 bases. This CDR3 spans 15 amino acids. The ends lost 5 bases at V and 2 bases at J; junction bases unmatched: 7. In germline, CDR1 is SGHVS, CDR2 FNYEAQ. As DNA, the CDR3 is TGTGCCAGCAGCATAACAGGGGCGTTCACAGATACGCAGTATTTT. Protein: CASSITGAFTDTQYF.

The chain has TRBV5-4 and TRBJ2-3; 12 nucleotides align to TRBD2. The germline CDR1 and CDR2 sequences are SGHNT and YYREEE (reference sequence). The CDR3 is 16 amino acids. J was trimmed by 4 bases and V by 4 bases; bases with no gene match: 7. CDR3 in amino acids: CASSTRLAGGPDTQYF. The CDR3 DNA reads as TGTGCCAGCAGCACCCGGCTAGCGGGGGGGCCAGATACGCAGTATTTT.

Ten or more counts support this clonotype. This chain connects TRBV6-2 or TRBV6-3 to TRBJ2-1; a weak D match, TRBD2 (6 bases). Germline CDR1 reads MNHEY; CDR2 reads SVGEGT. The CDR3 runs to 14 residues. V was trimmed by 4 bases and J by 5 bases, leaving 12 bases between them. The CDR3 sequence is CASSSGTVDNEQFF. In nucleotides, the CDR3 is TGTGCCAGCAGTTCCGGGACTGTTGACAATGAGCAGTTCTTC.

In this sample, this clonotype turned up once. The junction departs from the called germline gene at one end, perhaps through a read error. The CDR3 reads CTSSLSIAGKRAGELFF. The CDR3 DNA reads TGTACCAGCAGTTTATCGATTGCGGGTAAAAGGGCCGGGGAGCTGTTTTTT. This chain uses TRBV27 with TRBJ2-2; TRBD2 is a possible D gene (5 bases). The germline CDR1 and CDR2 sequences are MNHEY and SMNVEV (reference sequence). The CDR3 loop spans 17 amino acids.

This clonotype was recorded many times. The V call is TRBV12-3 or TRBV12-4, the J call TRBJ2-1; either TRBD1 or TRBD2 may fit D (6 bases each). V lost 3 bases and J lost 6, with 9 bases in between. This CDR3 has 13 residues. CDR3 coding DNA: TGTGCCAGCAGTTTTTGGGGGGCCAATGAGCAGTTCTTC. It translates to CASSFWGANEQFF.